The 13 T cell receptor beta chains reported below all come from one sample, sequenced in a study of CD8 T cells in ankylosing spondylitis (dated by TCRdb to the late 2010s). The library relied on 5' RACE. The sequencing machine was an Illumina HiSeq 2500. TCRdb's own reprocessing of the public reads used fastp at Q25 and MiXCR and kept productive beta chains. Rows with a matching CDR3 protein are joined into one entry that keeps the most common DNA and genes. The sample table lists 200,000 to 250,000 distinct CDR3 sequences, approximately 8.4% of them with a count of one. The ten largest clones represent 4.5% to 5% of the sample. The sample comprised blood, either unsorted or a sorted T cell fraction (not recorded which). The origin of the receptors is a female donor with ankylosing spondylitis or in good health (not recorded which).

At least ten counts were recorded for this clonotype. This chain connects TRBV5-1 to TRBJ2-3; tentatively, D is TRBD1 or TRBD2 (6 bases each). This CDR3 comprises 14 residues. CDR1 is SGHRS and CDR2 is YFSETQ in the germline V gene. The V end was cut by 4 bases, the J end by 5 bases, with 14 bases between. Here the CDR3 reads CASSALQGGDTQYF. DNA for the CDR3: TGCGCCAGCAGCGCCCTACAGGGAGGAGATACGCAGTATTTT.

This chain links TRBV7-2 with TRBJ2-1; weak D call: TRBD2 (5 bases). The CDR3 runs 14 residues. The V gene's germline CDR1 is SGHTA and CDR2 FQGNSA. Deletions cut 1 base from V and 8 bases from J, with 12 bases between. As DNA, the CDR3 is TGTGCCAGCAGCTTAGATCGAGGGTCGGATGAGCAGTTCTTC. This gives the protein CASSLDRGSDEQFF.

The sample holds a few counts of this clonotype. V usage is TRBV7-2 and J usage is TRBJ2-1, with D maybe TRBD1 (5 bases). CDR1 and CDR2 from the germline V gene are SGHTA and FQGNSA. This CDR3 spans 15 amino acids. Trimming pared 5 bases from V and 4 bases from J, leaving 15 bases between. DNA for the CDR3: TGTGCCAGCAGCCCGCCAGGGCTCCTTTACAATGAGCAGTTCTTC. Translating gives CASSPPGLLYNEQFF. The full variable domain, its missing parts supplied by reference TRBV7-2 and TRBJ2-1, is GAGVSQSPSNKVTEKGKDVELRCDPISGHTALYWYRQSLGQGLEFLIYFQGNSAPDKSGLPSDRFSAERTGGSVSTLTIQRTQQEDSAVYLCASSPPGLLYNEQFFGPGTRLTVL.

As concerns this clonotype: This may stem from a read error, because a much larger clone lies one nucleotide away. The chain joins TRBV24-1 to TRBJ2-2; 7 nucleotides align to TRBD1. The CDR3 runs 17 residues. CDR1 is KGHDR and CDR2 is SFDVKD in the germline V gene. The CDR3 DNA reads as TGTGCCGCCAGTGACTCTACAGGGGCCGCGGGTACCGGGGAGCTGTTTTTT. Protein: CAASDSTGAAGTGELFF.

This clonotype has just a few counts. The chain recombines TRBV5-4 with TRBJ2-1; 12 positions match TRBD1. From germline, CDR1 is SGHNT and CDR2 YYREEE (reference sequence). The V segment lost 4 bases and the J segment 8 bases; nucleotides outside the gene matches: 4. This CDR3 has 14 amino acids. CDR3 loop: CASSRDRGRYEQFF. For the CDR3, the DNA is TGTGCCAGCAGCCGGGACAGGGGGCGATATGAGCAGTTCTTC.

The genes are TRBV13 and TRBJ1-1; D is possibly TRBD1 (6 bases). Germline V gene lookup returns CDR1 PRHDT and CDR2 FYEKMQ (reference sequence). V was clipped by 5 bases and J by 0 bases, with 19 bases between them. The CDR3 spans 17 residues. The chain's CDR3 is CASSPGSGGYLNTEAFF. The CDR3 region has the DNA TGTGCCAGCAGCCCGGGCAGCGGGGGCTACTTGAACACTGAAGCTTTCTTT.

This clonotype was counted ten times or more. This chain uses TRBV20-1 with TRBJ2-1; 11 nucleotides match TRBD1. The CDR3 is made up of 16 amino acids. J gave up 7 bases and V 0 bases, and 8 bases lay outside the gene matches. The germline gives CDR1 DFQATT, CDR2 SNEGSKA (reference sequence). The CDR3 nucleotides read TGCAGTGCTAGAGATTCGGGGACAGGGGGGTCGAATGAGCAGTTCTTC. This codes for CSARDSGTGGSNEQFF.

This clonotype was counted many times. The chain employs TRBV20-1 and TRBJ2-7, with D perhaps TRBD2 (6 bases). CDR1 is DFQATT, CDR2 SNEGSKA, per germline (reference sequence). The CDR3 sequence is 11 residues long. CDR3 sequence reads: CSLPGEYEQYF. The CDR3 DNA reads TGCAGCCTTCCGGGAGAGTACGAGCAGTACTTC.

This clonotype came up many times. V is TRBV5-1 and J is TRBJ1-6; D is undetermined. In germline, CDR1 is SGHRS, CDR2 YFSETQ. The CDR3 has 16 amino acids. The germline V and J ends were trimmed by 0 bases and 12 bases, with 19 bases remaining between them. As DNA, the CDR3 is TGCGCCAGCAGCTTGGATAGCAGTAGCACCCTTCGACCCCTCCACTTT. This translates into CASSLDSSSTLRPLHF. Full variable domain (missing parts from reference TRBV5-1 and TRBJ1-6): KAGVTQTPRYLIKTRGQQVTLSCSPISGHRSVSWYQQTPGQGLQFLFEYFSETQRNKGNFPGRFSGRQFSNSRSEMNVSTLELGDSALYLCASSLDSSSTLRPLHFGNGTRLTVT.

Written as DNA, the CDR3 is TGTGCCAGCAGCTCCCAACCAGCGGGACGGGGCGGGGAGCTGTTTTTT. Residues: CASSSQPAGRGGELFF. The chain recombines TRBV7-2 with TRBJ2-2, with 7 nucleotides matching TRBD2. With V trimmed by 4 bases and J by 7 bases, 12 bases remained unmatched. The CDR3 sequence is 16 residues long. The germline V gene encodes CDR1 SGHTA and CDR2 FQGNSA.

This clonotype has ten or more counts. The V gene is TRBV6-2 or TRBV6-3, the J gene TRBJ2-3; TRBD2 matches 7 bases. The trim removed 7 bases at V and 3 bases at J, leaving 10 bases unmatched. This CDR3 region has 15 residues. Germline CDR1 is MNHEY and CDR2 is SVGEGT. In DNA, the CDR3 is TGTGCCAGCACACCTGGCGGGAGCTTGACAGATACGCAGTATTTT. It specifies CASTPGGSLTDTQYF.

This clonotype was counted ten times or more. This sequence joins TRBV30 and TRBJ2-7; no firm D call. V lost 5 bases, J lost 6 bases, and 11 bases lay in between. This CDR3 region has 11 residues. Germline values: CDR1 GTSNPN, CDR2 SVGIG (reference sequence). CDR3 sequence (DNA): TGTGCCTGGGGGCTTTCGAGCGAGCAGTACTTC. Translating gives CAWGLSSEQYF.

The CDR3 sequence is CASSLRPAETQYF. As DNA, the CDR3 is TGTGCCAGCAGCTTAAGGCCGGCGGAGACCCAGTACTTC. This chain joins TRBV7-2 and TRBJ2-5; D remains unclear. CDR3 size: 13 residues. Looked up from germline, CDR1 is SGHTA and CDR2 is FQGNSA. Deletions cut 2 bases from V and 5 bases from J, with 9 bases between.